Sequencing of this T cell receptor (beta chain) was carried out in a study of beta chain features in type 1 diabetes. Points from the study as a whole: PCR might show a preference for shorter templates, equally across patients and controls. Patients' naive, central memory and Treg TCRB repertoires seemed closer to one another than those of healthy donors. Any HLA-type effect on TCRB rearrangement remained unresolved here.

Turning to this clone: Its antigen is not identified.

Expressed TCRB transcripts were sequenced because the entire RNA isolate underwent reverse transcription. Average reads for naive, central memory and regulatory T cell samples were some 3.9 million. Only in-frame clones appear in the TCRdb table, and some are missing; sequencing was by immunoSEQ multiplex PCR. The sample yields hundreds of thousands of clones, roughly 12% seen once. The clonotype comes from a man aged 18-30 years in good health. The sample taken for sequencing was naive CD4+ T cells from blood.

The CDR3 DNA follows: TGTGCCAGCTCTGGGGAGGAGGGCCATCAGCCCCAGCATTTT. It codes for CASSGEEGHQPQHF. The rearrangement links TRBV6-5 to TRBJ1-5; no reliable D call. Trimming removed 8 bases at V and 5 bases at J, with 16 bases between. Germline values: CDR1 MNHEY, CDR2 SVGAGI. The length of the CDR3 is 14 residues.